Reported below is one T cell receptor (beta chain). Its cognate antigen is unknown. The sample comes from a study of shared clonotypes between healthy human individuals. At the level of the study: CD4 naive and CD4 memory each took three plates per donor, while CD8 naive took two and CD8 memory one. General study points: Generation of non-shared clonotypes was less probable than generation of clonotypes shared by all four donors.

The authors loaded around 220 ng DNA, about 30,000 T cell genomes, into sorted-subset replicate PCRs. Generated by immunoSEQ multiplex PCR, the TCRdb table keeps only in-frame clones and is missing some. The data show millions of clones, approximately 95% seen once. The naive CD8 subset, CD45RO-negative cells positively selected for CCR7, excluded terminally differentiated effector memory CD45RA+ cells. Germline values: CDR1 SGHRS, CDR2 YFSETQ. J was trimmed by 9 bases and V by 3 bases; bases with no gene match: 5. The CDR3 sequence is 14 residues long. Sequencing was carried out using naive CD8+ T cells sorted from blood. The chain couples TRBV5-1 to TRBJ1-6; 8 bases align to TRBD1. The receptor was derived from a man between 18 and 35 years old in good health. CDR3 DNA: TGCGCCAGCAGCTCTGGACAGGGAGTTTCACCCCTCCACTTT. It is translated as CASSSGQGVSPLHF. Together with reference TRBV5-1 and TRBJ1-6, the CDR3 gives the full variable domain: KAGVTQTPRYLIKTRGQQVTLSCSPISGHRSVSWYQQTPGQGLQFLFEYFSETQRNKGNFPGRFSGRQFSNSRSEMNVSTLELGDSALYLCASSSGQGVSPLHFGNGTRLTVT.